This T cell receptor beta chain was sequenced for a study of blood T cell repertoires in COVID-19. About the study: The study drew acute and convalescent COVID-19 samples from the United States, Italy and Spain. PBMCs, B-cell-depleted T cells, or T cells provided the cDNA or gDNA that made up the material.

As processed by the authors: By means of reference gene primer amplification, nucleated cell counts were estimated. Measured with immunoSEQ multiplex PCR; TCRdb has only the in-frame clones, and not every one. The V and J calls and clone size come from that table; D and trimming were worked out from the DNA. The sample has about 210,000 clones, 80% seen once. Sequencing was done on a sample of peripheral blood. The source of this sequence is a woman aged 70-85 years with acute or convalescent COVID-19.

The chain's CDR3 is CASSSQWERGNNEQFF. CDR3 nucleotides: TGTGCCAGCAGCTCCCAGTGGGAGCGGGGGAACAATGAGCAGTTCTTC. The chain employs TRBV11-1 and TRBJ2-1; 8 nucleotides agree with TRBD2. The V gene end was trimmed by 4 bases and the J gene end by 5 bases; junction bases not matched to a gene: 10. The CDR3 extends over 16 amino acids. Germline CDR1 SGHAT, CDR2 FQDESV (reference sequence).